One and the same sample provided the 14 T cell receptor beta chains below, sequenced in a study of blood T cells in healthy people across ages. Through a sample-barcoded 5' primer and a J-beta primer mix, a second PCR was run for roughly 6 to 11 cycles. TCRdb called the 5' RACE reads again in MiXCR, with one record for every CDR3 protein. The sample includes some 710,000 distinct CDR3 sequences, more than 35% of them seen just once. The source material was blood. The origin of the receptors is a man older than 75 in good health.

For the CDR3, the DNA is TGTGCCAGCAGCTTGGGCTGGGGGGGACAGGGCGGCTACACCTTC. Translated: CASSLGWGGQGGYTF. This sequence joins TRBV5-6 and TRBJ1-2, with 9 bases lining up with TRBD1. The CDR3 extends over 15 amino acids. The J segment lost 8 bases and the V segment lost 0 bases, leaving 8 bases of the junction unmatched. Germline-derived CDR1 and CDR2 are SGHDT and YYEEEE.

The sample holds a few counts of this clonotype. The chain carries TRBV12-3 or TRBV12-4 and TRBJ2-2; D not resolved. The CDR3 is 13 residues long. The V end was cut by 6 bases, the J end by 4 bases, with 9 bases between. CDR3 DNA sequence: TGTGCCAGCAGCCTTAAGTCCACCGGGGAGCTGTTTTTT. Translation: CASSLKSTGELFF.

The chain's CDR3 is CASSARAGSSEQYF. CDR3 sequence (DNA): TGTGCCAGCAGTGCACGAGCGGGAAGTTCCGAGCAGTACTTC. The gene calls are TRBV28 and TRBJ2-4; 7 bases fit TRBD2. Matching the DNA end better, TRBJ2-7 makes the J call doubtful. Per the germline V gene, CDR1 is MDHEN and CDR2 is SYDVKM. The CDR3 is 14 amino acids.

The gene calls are TRBV4-2 and TRBJ2-1; TRBD1 agrees at 8 bases. The germline gives CDR1 LGHNA, CDR2 YNFKEQ. V shed 3 bases, J shed 6 bases, and the junction held 1 base outside the gene matches. The CDR3 totals 13 residues. CDR3 bases: TGTGCCAGCAGCCAGGACAGGGCCAATGAGCAGTTCTTC. Amino acid sequence: CASSQDRANEQFF.

J is TRBJ1-5 and V is TRBV7-2; D is uncertain. Trimming removed 1 base from V and 0 bases from J, with 13 bases in between. Germline CDR1 and CDR2: SGHTA and FQGNSA. The CDR3 length is 17 residues. Written as DNA, the CDR3 is TGTGCCAGCAGCTTAGGGACTCGGCAGCCTAGCAATCAGCCCCAGCATTTT. Protein sequence: CASSLGTRQPSNQPQHF. The full variable domain, rest sourced from reference TRBV7-2 and TRBJ1-5, is GAGVSQSPSNKVTEKGKDVELRCDPISGHTALYWYRQSLGQGLEFLIYFQGNSAPDKSGLPSDRFSAERTGGSVSTLTIQRTQQEDSAVYLCASSLGTRQPSNQPQHFGDGTRLSIL.

The V gene is TRBV4-3, the J gene TRBJ2-7, with 7 positions matching TRBD2. The CDR3 has 16 amino acids. The J segment lost 2 bases and the V segment lost 0 bases, leaving 7 bases of the junction unmatched. CDR1 and CDR2 (germline): LGHNA, YSLEER. CDR3 loop: CASSQDRRERPYEQYF. CDR3 nucleotide sequence: TGCGCCAGCAGCCAAGATCGGCGGGAGAGACCCTACGAGCAGTACTTC.

The chain uses TRBV28 and TRBJ2-4; no definite D call. Judging by the DNA end, TRBJ2-7 fits better; the J call may be wrong. The CDR3 consists of 16 residues. The germline V gene has CDR1 MDHEN and CDR2 SYDVKM. The CDR3 DNA is TGTGCCAGCAGCTCCCCCAGACTCGACGGTTTCTACGAGCAGTACTTC. This translates into CASSSPRLDGFYEQYF.

The CDR3 region has the DNA TGCAGCCCACAGGCATACGGGACAGGGGGTAACTATGGCTACACCTTC. Translation: CSPQAYGTGGNYGYTF. This sequence joins TRBV20-1 and TRBJ1-2; TRBD1 agrees at 11 bases. The CDR3 has 16 amino acids. Germline assignment: CDR1 DFQATT and CDR2 SNEGSKA (reference sequence).

This clonotype showed up just a few times. A clone one base away is much larger, so this may be a read error. The gene calls are TRBV7-6 and TRBJ2-5; 7 nucleotides align to TRBD2. CDR1 is SGHVS and CDR2 is FNYEAQ in the germline V gene. V lost 1 base to trimming and J lost 11 bases; unmatched junction nucleotides: 13. The CDR3 extends over 15 amino acids. This CDR3 is CASSLDVAGVAEQYF. In DNA form, the CDR3 reads TGTGCCAGCAGCTTAGATGTGGCGGGGGTGGCTGAGCAGTACTTC.

The chain joins TRBV7-2 to TRBJ2-3; 8 bases match TRBD2. Germline CDR1 SGHTA, CDR2 FQGNSA. This CDR3 contains 15 residues. The V segment lost 5 bases and the J segment 5 bases; nucleotides outside the gene matches: 9. CDR3: CASSRGGPGVDTQYF. In DNA, the CDR3 is TGTGCCAGCAGCCGCGGGGGGCCGGGGGTAGATACGCAGTATTTT. Full variable domain (outside the CDR3, taken from reference TRBV7-2 and TRBJ2-3): GAGVSQSPSNKVTEKGKDVELRCDPISGHTALYWYRQSLGQGLEFLIYFQGNSAPDKSGLPSDRFSAERTGGSVSTLTIQRTQQEDSAVYLCASSRGGPGVDTQYFGPGTRLTVL.

Concerning this clonotype itself: Just one base apart from a much larger clone, this may be a read error. This chain connects TRBV9 to TRBJ2-7; 8 bases fit TRBD2. The CDR3 sequence is 13 residues long. The germline V gene has CDR1 SGDLS and CDR2 YYNGEE. V dropped 3 bases and J dropped 7; count of bases not matched to a gene: 6. CDR3 in DNA: TGTGCCAGCAGCGGGGGACTAGTGGGAGAGCAGTACTTC. It specifies CASSGGLVGEQYF. Together with reference TRBV9 and TRBJ2-7, the CDR3 gives the full variable domain: DSGVTQTPKHLITATGQRVTLRCSPRSGDLSVYWYQQSLDQGLQFLIQYYNGEERAKGNILERFSAQQFPDLHSELNLSSLELGDSALYFCASSGGLVGEQYFGPGTRLTVT.

The chain recombines TRBV27 with TRBJ1-2; D unresolved. This CDR3 has 14 residues. With 3 bases removed from V and 7 bases from J, the gap between germline ends came to 15 bases. Looked up from germline, CDR1 is MNHEY and CDR2 is SMNVEV (reference sequence). The CDR3 sequence: CASSFGPMSRGYTF. The CDR3 nucleotides read TGTGCCAGCAGTTTTGGCCCTATGAGTCGTGGCTACACCTTC.

V is TRBV19 and J is TRBJ2-6; weak D call: TRBD1 (6 bases). Germline CDR1 is LNHDA and CDR2 is SQIVND (reference sequence). The V gene lost 1 base and the J gene lost 1 base, with 14 bases spanning the gap. The CDR3 spans 18 residues. The CDR3 spells CASSIGGQTRSGANVLTF. CDR3 coding DNA: TGTGCCAGTAGTATAGGCGGACAGACGAGGTCTGGGGCCAACGTCCTGACTTTC.

The chain uses TRBV15 and TRBJ2-5; D is unresolved. The V and J ends lost 1 base and 5 bases respectively, with 5 bases between them. This CDR3 has 12 amino acids. Germline-derived CDR1 and CDR2 are LNHNV and YYDKDF (reference sequence). The CDR3 loop is CATSRARETQYF. CDR3 DNA: TGTGCCACCAGCAGAGCGCGCGAGACCCAGTACTTC.